This T cell receptor beta chain emerged from a study of read filtering for tumor transcriptome and immune sequencing. Molecular barcoded adaptors covering alpha/delta and beta/gamma chains were used on about 390 ng RNA. TCRdb re-derived calls from the reads in MiXCR, one entry per CDR3 protein. The repertoire consists of some 130,000 distinct CDR3 sequences, with under 15% occurring once and the leading ten covering 11%. General observations from the study: Even smaller IR-seq throughput identified most shared clonotypes.

As regards this clonotype: Its cognate antigen is unknown. A much bigger clone sits one base away, suggesting this may be a read error.

V lost 8 bases to trimming and J lost 1 base, with 18 bases between them. CDR3 length: 16 amino acids. Germline CDR1 SGHTA, CDR2 FQGNSA. The clonotype comes from a donor over 35 with multiple myeloma. The chain carries TRBV7-2 and TRBJ2-1, with D perhaps matching TRBD1 (7 bases). Input material: a population of CD138-negative cells sorted from bone marrow. CDR3 protein: CASGLQGGLSYNEQFF. As DNA, the CDR3 is TGTGCCAGCGGCCTCCAGGGGGGCCTGTCCTACAATGAGCAGTTCTTC.